A selection of T cell receptor beta chains follows, all from one sample in a study of shared clonotypes between healthy human individuals. Sequencing was performed with immunoSEQ multiplex PCR; in TCRdb, only in-frame clones are kept and a portion is missing. The sample shows some 1 million clones, about three quarters of them seen only once. The sequencing sample was made of memory CD4+ T cells sorted from blood. Receptor source: a young man in good health. CDR3s include the opening cysteine and the closing phenylalanine or tryptophan. D genes are given only for firm matches. Clone sizes are given selectively: once, few, many, or a class where the clone is expanded.

j_call,clone_size,v_call,d_call,cdr3_nt,cdr3_aa
TRBJ2-7,NA,TRBV11-2,NA,TGTGCCAGCAGCTTACGGGACGGATACGAGCAGTACTTC,CASSLRDGYEQYF
TRBJ2-3,NA,TRBV14,TRBD2,TGTGCCAGCAGCCACCGACTAGCGGGAGCTCCGGGACACACAGATACGCAGTATTTT,CASSHRLAGAPGHTDTQYF
TRBJ2-4,NA,TRBV11-2,NA,TGTGCCAGCAGCGGTGAACAGGTTTTCAAAAACATTCAGTACTTC,CASSGEQVFKNIQYF
TRBJ1-5,NA,TRBV28,NA,TGTGCCAGCAGTACACGGGGGCTGGGTCAGCCCCAGCATTTT,CASSTRGLGQPQHF
TRBJ2-4,few,TRBV5-1,TRBD1,TGCGCCAGCAGCTCGGGGACAGGGCAGGGGAACATTCAGTACTTC,CASSSGTGQGNIQYF
TRBJ2-7,NA,TRBV20-1,TRBD2,TGCAGTGCCAGGAAGGGAGGGGAGCAGTACTTC,CSARKGGEQYF
TRBJ1-2,NA,TRBV18,TRBD1,TGTGCCAGCTCGTCTCAGGGGGGAAGGAACTATGGCTACACCTTC,CASSSQGGRNYGYTF
TRBJ2-1,NA,TRBV9,NA,TGTGCCAGCAGCGTAGTTGGGGAGTACAATGAGCAGTTCTTC,CASSVVGEYNEQFF
TRBJ2-3,NA,TRBV28,TRBD1,TGTGCCAGCAGTTTATCCGGGACAGGGGCAGATACGCAGTATTTT,CASSLSGTGADTQYF
TRBJ2-7,NA,TRBV30,TRBD2,TGTGCCAGGTCTAGCGGGGGTTACGAGCAGTACTTC,CARSSGGYEQYF
TRBJ1-6,few,TRBV6-5,NA,TGTGCCAGCAGGCCAGGTTCTTCCTATAATTCACCCCTCCACTTT,CASRPGSSYNSPLHF